A selection of T cell receptor beta chains follows, all from one sample in a study of cytomegalovirus exposure and HLA in healthy donors. Assay: immunoSEQ multiplex PCR; the TCRdb copy retains only in-frame clones and omits some. The profile shows around 180,000 clones, 85% to 90% of them singletons. Material for sequencing was PBMCs. These TCRs come from a woman younger than 35 in good health and CMV-seronegative. Both conserved end residues are part of each CDR3. The order of the fields is clone size, D gene, J gene, V gene, CDR3 DNA, CDR3 protein. A D gene is named only where the DNA matches it firmly. A row's size may be missing; if present it is once, few, many or a size class.

>-|-|TRBJ2-5|TRBV9
TGTGCCAGCAGCGTAGAGGAGGGATCATTGGAGACCCAGTACTTC
CASSVEEGSLETQYF
>-|TRBD1|TRBJ1-1|TRBV6-5
TGTGCCAGCCGGGACAGGGCGAACACTGAAGCTTTCTTT
CASRDRANTEAFF
>-|-|TRBJ1-6|TRBV6-5
TGTGCCAGCAGTTACTCTGTGGGGGGGTTCGGTTCACCCCTCCACTTT
CASSYSVGGFGSPLHF
>-|TRBD1|TRBJ2-1|TRBV29-1
TGCAGCGTTGACTTTCCCCCCGCTGGGACAGGGGTCTACAATGAGCAGTTCTTC
CSVDFPPAGTGVYNEQFF
>-|TRBD2|TRBJ2-5|TRBV30
TGTGCCTGGAGTATTGGACTAGCGGAGGGCCAAGAGACCCAGTACTTC
CAWSIGLAEGQETQYF
>-|-|TRBJ1-2|TRBV18
TGTGCCAGCTCACCAGAGACGATGGGGGGATCTAACTATGGCTACACCTTC
CASSPETMGGSNYGYTF
>-|-|TRBJ2-4|TRBV18
TGTGCCAGCTCGCCCGTTTCGGTTATAGCCAAAAACATTCAGTACTTC
CASSPVSVIAKNIQYF
>few|-|TRBJ2-2|TRBV28
TGTGCCAGCACTTCCAGGGGAGGGACCGGGGAGCTGTTTTTT
CASTSRGGTGELFF
>-|TRBD2|TRBJ2-1|TRBV5-4
TGTGCCAGCAGCTCCGGCGGGCGGGAGCGTTACAATGAGCAGTTCTTC
CASSSGGRERYNEQFF
>-|TRBD1|TRBJ2-7|TRBV19
TGTGCCAGTAGTCCGGCGACAGGGCGGTACGAGCAGTACTTC
CASSPATGRYEQYF
>-|TRBD2|TRBJ2-1|TRBV7-2
TGTGCCAGCAGCCATCGAGCGGGACGGACCTACAATGAGCAGTTCTTC
CASSHRAGRTYNEQFF
>once|-|TRBJ2-1|TRBV14
TGTGCCAGCAGCCCTAAGAGGGTGCTGGTCTTC
CASSPKRVLVF
>-|TRBD2|TRBJ2-7|TRBV5-6
TGTGCCAGCAGCTCGAGCGGGAGGGCCCGTGGAGAGCAGTACTTC
CASSSSGRARGEQYF
>-|TRBD2|TRBJ2-3|TRBV19
TGTGCCAGTAGTAGTGGACTAGCGGGAAGCAAAACAGATACGCAGTATTTT
CASSSGLAGSKTDTQYF
>once|-|TRBJ1-1|TRBV29-1
TGCAGCGTTGAAGCACGTAGGAACACTGAAGCTTTCTTT
CSVEARRNTEAFF
>few|-|TRBJ2-7|TRBV6-5
TGTGCCAGCAGTTACTCTCAGGGGTACGAGCAGTACTTC
CASSYSQGYEQYF
>few|-|TRBJ1-1|TRBV4-1
TGCGCCAGCAGCCAAGATTACACGAACACTGAAGCTTTCTTT
CASSQDYTNTEAFF
>-|TRBD1|TRBJ1-2|TRBV7-9
TGTGCCAGCAGCCGGACAGGGAGGAGAGACTATGGCTACACCTTC
CASSRTGRRDYGYTF
>-|-|TRBJ1-2|TRBV7-6
TGTGCCAGCAGCCCCGGGGGAGCTAACTATGGCTACACCTTC
CASSPGGANYGYTF
>-|-|TRBJ2-2|TRBV6-4
TGTGCCAGCAGTGACTCGACTGAGAACACCGGGGAGCTGTTTTTT
CASSDSTENTGELFF
>-|-|TRBJ2-3|TRBV5-1
TGCGCCAGCAGCTTGTTTTCAGGGGATCGGGTAAATACGCAGTATTTT
CASSLFSGDRVNTQYF
>-|-|TRBJ2-7|TRBV13
TGTGCCAGCAGCTTAGAACAGGACTACGAGCAGTACTTC
CASSLEQDYEQYF
>-|TRBD2|TRBJ2-1|TRBV6-5
TGTGCCAGCAGTTACCCGACTAGCGGCCACAATGAGCAGTTCTTC
CASSYPTSGHNEQFF
>-|TRBD1|TRBJ1-2|TRBV6-1
TGTGCCAGCCACAGGGGCAACTATGGCTACACCTTC
CASHRGNYGYTF
>-|-|TRBJ2-7|TRBV5-1
TGCGCCAGCAGCTTTACCGATACGAGTCGATCCTACGAGCAGTACTTC
CASSFTDTSRSYEQYF
>-|TRBD1|TRBJ1-2|TRBV2
TGTGCCAGCAGTAGCAGACAGGGCCTCTACTATGGCTACACCTTC
CASSSRQGLYYGYTF
>-|TRBD2|TRBJ2-1|TRBV11-1
TGTGCCAGCAGCGGCGGGCGCCCGGGGGGGAGCTCCTACAATGAGCAGTTCTTC
CASSGGRPGGSSYNEQFF
>-|-|TRBJ2-7|TRBV6-6
TGTGCCAGCAGTTATGGGCCTCCTGGCTCCTACGAGCAGTACTTC
CASSYGPPGSYEQYF
>-|-|TRBJ2-5|TRBV10-2
TGCGCCAGCAGTTGGCTAGCCGGAGAGACCCAGTACTTC
CASSWLAGETQYF
>-|TRBD2|TRBJ2-1|TRBV18
TGTGCCAGCTCACCACCCCTAGCGGGAAGGATCAATGAGCAGTTCTTC
CASSPPLAGRINEQFF
>-|TRBD1|TRBJ1-6|TRBV28
TGTGCCAGCAGAACAGGACAGGGGTCGAGACTTAATTCACCCCTCCACTTT
CASRTGQGSRLNSPLHF
>-|-|TRBJ2-7|TRBV15
TGTGCCACCAGCAGAGGAGGGGACTTGAGCTCCTACGAGCAGTACTTC
CATSRGGDLSSYEQYF
>-|TRBD2|TRBJ2-1|TRBV19
TGTGCCAGTAGTATGGGAGGGAGGTCCTACAATGAGCAGTTCTTC
CASSMGGRSYNEQFF
>-|TRBD1|TRBJ2-7|TRBV19
TGTGCCAGTAGTACCGGACAGGGGCGGAACGAGCAGTACTTC
CASSTGQGRNEQYF
>-|-|TRBJ1-4|TRBV5-3
TGTGCCAGAAGCTTGGAGGGGTCTGGTGAAAAACTGTTTTTT
CARSLEGSGEKLFF
>-|-|TRBJ1-5|TRBV6-1
TGTGCCAGCAGTTCTCAGGGAAATCAGCCCCAGCATTTT
CASSSQGNQPQHF
>-|TRBD1|TRBJ2-2|TRBV9
TGTGCCAGCAGCGTCGGGACAGGGTATGCCGGGGAGCTGTTTTTT
CASSVGTGYAGELFF
>few|TRBD2|TRBJ2-7|TRBV27
TGTGCCAGCAGGCCGGGACTAGCAACCTACGAGCAGTACTTC
CASRPGLATYEQYF
>-|TRBD1|TRBJ1-2|TRBV5-6
TGTGCCAGCAGCTTCCCGACAGGGGACGACTACACCTTC
CASSFPTGDDYTF
>-|TRBD2|TRBJ2-1|TRBV29-1
TGCAGCGCCCGGGGACTAGCGGGAGGTACCGCGACCTACAATGAGCAGTTCTTC
CSARGLAGGTATYNEQFF
>-|-|TRBJ1-1|TRBV18
TGTGCCAGCTCACACAATGGGAACACTGAAGCTTTCTTT
CASSHNGNTEAFF
>-|TRBD1|TRBJ2-2|TRBV25-1
TGTGCCAGCAGTGAGGTCTCGGGACAGGGGGCGTACACCGGGGAGCTGTTTTTT
CASSEVSGQGAYTGELFF
>-|TRBD1|TRBJ2-3|TRBV7-9
TGTGCCAGCAGTCCCAGCACGGGGACAGATACAGATACGCAGTATTTT
CASSPSTGTDTDTQYF
>-|TRBD1|TRBJ2-1|TRBV9
TGTGCCAGCAGCAACTTACAGGGGGGTCGGGATGAGCAGTTCTTC
CASSNLQGGRDEQFF
>-|-|TRBJ2-7|TRBV2
TGTGCCATCACTTTCCGGGACAAATCCTACGAGCAGTACTTC
CAITFRDKSYEQYF
>-|TRBD1|TRBJ1-2|TRBV5-1
TGCGCCAGCAGCTTGGACAGGGGGGACTATGGCTACACCTTC
CASSLDRGDYGYTF
>-|TRBD1|TRBJ1-3|TRBV4-3
TGCGCCAGCAGCCCAGAATACAGGGGTGGAAACACCATATATTTT
CASSPEYRGGNTIYF
>-|TRBD2|TRBJ2-7|TRBV7-2
TGTGCCAGCAGCGCTGGACTAGCGATTACCTACGAGCAGTACTTC
CASSAGLAITYEQYF
>-|TRBD1|TRBJ2-7|TRBV29-1
TGCAGCGTTTCGGGACAGGGCGTCTACGAGCAGTACTTC
CSVSGQGVYEQYF
>-|-|TRBJ1-2|TRBV30
TGTGCCTGGAGTGGATGGGGTGTCGGGGGCTATGGCTACACCTTC
CAWSGWGVGGYGYTF
>-|TRBD1|TRBJ1-1|TRBV11-2
TGTGCCAGCAGTTGGACAGGGTACACTGAAGCTTTCTTT
CASSWTGYTEAFF
>-|-|TRBJ2-1|TRBV5-1
TGCGCCAGCAGCAAGGGCACAGGGCCTAGCTCCTACAATGAGCAGTTCTTC
CASSKGTGPSSYNEQFF
>-|-|TRBJ1-3|TRBV18
TGTGCCAGCTCACCACGGGGGCAGGGGACGTCTGGAAACACCATATATTTT
CASSPRGQGTSGNTIYF